This T cell receptor beta chain was found in a study of blood T cell repertoires in COVID-19. Turning to the study itself: Samples came from the United States, Italy and Spain, spanning acute and convalescent COVID-19. Sources were T cells, B-cell-depleted T cells, or PBMCs; the material itself was cDNA or gDNA.

Original data processing: Reference gene primer amplification in the assay estimated nucleated cell counts. Clones were read by immunoSEQ multiplex PCR, and TCRdb kept only the in-frame ones, dropping some. Clone size and V and J calls were adopted from that table, with D and trimming inferred from the DNA. The table has some 160,000 clones, roughly four fifths seen once. CDR1 MNHEY and CDR2 SVGAGI come from the germline V gene. CDR3 length equals 15 residues. The V and J ends lost 6 bases and 4 bases respectively, with 19 bases between them. Material for sequencing was peripheral blood. The V and J genes are TRBV6-5 and TRBJ2-7; weak D call: TRBD1 (6 bases). The source of this sequence is a woman older than 75 with COVID-19, enrolled during active disease. Here the CDR3 reads CASRPRSGTMYEQYF. CDR3 coding DNA: TGTGCCAGCAGGCCACGCTCCGGGACAATGTACGAGCAGTACTTC.